These 11 T cell receptor beta chains came from one sample sequenced in a study of control samples from healthy donors and cancer patients. Here immunoSEQ multiplex PCR was the method, and the copy in TCRdb shows in-frame clones only, minus some. This table holds about 190,000 clones, about 91% found once. Input material: blood. Receptors originate from a man aged 25 to 40 in good health.

This clone was observed once. V and J are TRBV19 and TRBJ1-5; no reliable D call. The CDR3 spans 15 residues. Germline V gene sequence: CDR1 LNHDA, CDR2 SQIVND (reference sequence). Trimming took 6 bases from V and 1 from J, leaving 13 bases between them. CDR3 sequence (DNA): TGTGCCAGTAGGAAAGGACGGTTCAGCAATCAGCCCCAGCATTTT. This gives the protein CASRKGRFSNQPQHF.

V is TRBV11-2 and J is TRBJ1-4, with D uncertain. From germline, CDR1 is SGHAT and CDR2 FQNNGV. The CDR3 has 14 amino acids. V was clipped by 2 bases and J by 3 bases, with 7 bases between them. The DNA for the CDR3 is TGTGCCAGCAGCTTATCAGTGTCTAATGAAAAACTGTTTTTT. This codes for CASSLSVSNEKLFF. Full variable domain (outside the CDR3, taken from reference TRBV11-2 and TRBJ1-4): EAGVAQSPRYKIIEKRQSVAFWCNPISGHATLYWYQQILGQGPKLLIQFQNNGVVDDSQLPKDRFSAERLKGVDSTLKIQPAKLEDSAVYLCASSLSVSNEKLFFGSGTQLSVL.

The chain couples TRBV7-9 to TRBJ2-7; D is possibly TRBD1 (6 bases). V lost 1 base and J 6 bases, leaving 13 bases between the germline ends. The germline gives CDR1 SEHNR, CDR2 FQNEAQ (reference sequence). This CDR3 has 14 residues. The CDR3 DNA reads TGTGCCAGCAGCTTAGATGCTCTCAGGGGCGAGCAGTACTTC. Protein: CASSLDALRGEQYF.

The chain combines TRBV29-1 with TRBJ2-2, with a weak D call TRBD2 (5 bases). Germline values: CDR1 SQVTM, CDR2 ANQGSEA. CDR3 size: 14 residues. Trimming left V 7 bases short and J 1 base short, with 13 bases between. The CDR3 nucleotides read TGCAGCGCCCAGGCTAGCCGGAACACCGGGGAGCTGTTTTTT. Its translation: CSAQASRNTGELFF.

J is TRBJ2-2 and V is TRBV5-1, with 7 bases that match TRBD1. The ends lost 4 bases at V and 1 base at J; junction bases unmatched: 4. From germline, CDR1 is SGHRS and CDR2 YFSETQ. The CDR3 consists of 15 residues. The CDR3: CASSAGTENTGELFF. The CDR3 DNA follows: TGCGCCAGCAGCGCCGGGACAGAGAACACCGGGGAGCTGTTTTTT.

CDR3 residues: CASSSYGQGVEDEKLFF. CDR3 nucleotides: TGTGCCAGCAGTTCCTACGGACAGGGGGTGGAAGATGAAAAACTGTTTTTT. The gene calls are TRBV2 and TRBJ1-4; 10 bases fit TRBD1. The CDR3 loop spans 17 amino acids. Germline V gene sequence: CDR1 SNHLY, CDR2 FYNNEI. Trimming removed 5 bases from V and 6 bases from J; junction bases left unmatched: 12.

The V and J genes are TRBV3-1 (or the pseudogene TRBV3-2) and TRBJ2-2, with TRBD1 matching over 10 bases. V trimming: 2 bases; J trimming: 4 bases; junction bases outside the gene matches: 1. The CDR3 covers 15 residues. Germline lookup yields CDR1 LGHDT and CDR2 YNNKEL (reference sequence). CDR3 residues: CASSQRDRGTGELFF. The DNA for the CDR3 is TGTGCCAGCAGCCAAAGGGACAGGGGCACCGGGGAGCTGTTTTTT.

The V gene is TRBV29-1, the J gene TRBJ1-3; 8 nucleotides line up with TRBD1. CDR3 length equals 15 residues. In germline, CDR1 is SQVTM, CDR2 ANQGSEA. Trimming cost V 4 bases and J 0 bases; bases outside gene matches: 5. The DNA of the CDR3 is TGCAGCGTTGTAGGCGACAGGGGCTCTGGAAACACCATATATTTT. Protein: CSVVGDRGSGNTIYF. Using reference TRBV29-1 and TRBJ1-3 for the parts outside the CDR3, the full variable domain is SAVISQKPSRDICQRGTSLTIQCQVDSQVTMMFWYRQQPGQSLTLIATANQGSEATYESGFVIDKFPISRPNLTFSTLTVSNMSPEDSSIYLCSVVGDRGSGNTIYFGEGSWLTVV.

The rearrangement links TRBV9 to TRBJ2-1, with D perhaps assigned TRBD1 or TRBD2 (5 bases each). V lost 0 bases and J lost 10, with 17 bases in between. Germline V gene sequence: CDR1 SGDLS, CDR2 YYNGEE. This CDR3 contains 15 residues. The CDR3 region is CASSVGGTGYGEQFF. The CDR3 DNA is TGTGCCAGCAGCGTAGGGGGGACCGGCTATGGGGAGCAGTTCTTC.

The chain uses TRBV7-6 and TRBJ2-7; 15 positions match TRBD2. The V gene's germline CDR1 is SGHVS and CDR2 FNYEAQ. There are 17 residues in the CDR3. V trimming: 5 bases; J trimming: 1 base; junction bases outside the gene matches: 6. CDR3 sequence reads: CASSPAGLAGGSYEQYF. The CDR3 DNA reads TGTGCCAGCAGCCCTGCGGGACTAGCGGGGGGATCCTACGAGCAGTACTTC.

This clone was recorded only once. The chain joins TRBV6-7 to TRBJ2-3; maybe TRBD1 (6 bases). TRBV6-7 is noted as an ORF with a role that remains uncertain. The CDR3 runs 17 residues. Trimming shortened V by 2 bases and J by 0 bases, and 15 bases separated the two germline ends. CDR3 protein: CASSYRSDRISTDTQYF. The CDR3 coding sequence is TGTGCCAGCAGTTACCGATCTGACAGGATTAGCACAGATACGCAGTATTTT.